This T cell receptor (beta chain) was captured in a study of early T cells in non-severe SARS-CoV-2 infection. In the study overall: From unsorted whole blood, bulk RNA was sequenced, and the chains remained unpaired.

As regards this clonotype: Antigen specificity is unknown.

Study results and limitations: Matching results from VDJdb favored anti-spike CD8 responses, leaving private and CD4 specificities undetected.

V trimming: 5 bases; J trimming: 5 bases; junction bases outside the gene matches: 11. The CDR3 has 16 amino acids. Germline V gene lookup returns CDR1 SGHTA and CDR2 FQGNSA. Individual cDNA molecules received unique molecular identifiers. TCRdb processed the 5' RACE reads anew with MiXCR; each CDR3 protein has one entry. Here the sample spans some 26,000 distinct CDR3 sequences, 4.8% being singletons. This chain connects TRBV7-2 to TRBJ2-2; 7 bases are a match to TRBD1. Sequencing was done on a sample of whole blood. This receptor was taken from an adult who was a healthcare worker with PCR-confirmed SARS-CoV-2 infection or an uninfected control (not recorded which). CDR3 in DNA: TGTGCCAGCAGCACCTGGACAGGCGTGACTACCGGGGAGCTGTTTTTT. Translating gives CASSTWTGVTTGELFF.